The 17 T cell receptor beta chains given below trace back to one sample, sequenced in a study of Graves' ophthalmopathy and Graves' hyperthyroidism. Amplified TCR beta CDR3 regions were obtained using RNA transcripts as template. RT-PCR was first run with HTBI primers, then multiplex PCR in a second round. TCRdb reprocessed the multiplex PCR reads via MiXCR and lists one record per CDR3 protein. The table shows more than 550,000 distinct CDR3 sequences, with roughly 39% occurring only once. The sample comprised peripheral blood. These TCRs come from an adult man with Graves' ophthalmopathy.

This clonotype was recorded many times. This chain joins TRBV25-1 and TRBJ1-3; 7 bases fit TRBD1. The CDR3 runs to 19 residues. Looked up from germline, CDR1 is MGHDK and CDR2 is SYGVNS. Losses at the gene ends were 5 bases for V and 0 bases for J; bases not matched to a gene: 16. CDR3 residues: CASSQRQGTLHISGNTIYF. The CDR3 bases are TGTGCCAGCAGTCAACGACAGGGAACTCTACACATCTCTGGAAACACCATATATTTT.

This clonotype came up many times. The rearrangement links TRBV9 to TRBJ1-4; D might be TRBD1 (6 bases). Trimming cost V 0 bases and J 5 bases, with 8 bases left between them. Looked up from germline, CDR1 is SGDLS and CDR2 is YYNGEE. This CDR3 contains 14 residues. The CDR3: CASSVEDSNEKLFF. CDR3 in DNA: TGTGCCAGCAGCGTAGAGGACAGCAATGAAAAACTGTTTTTT.

This clonotype occurred a few times. The J gene is TRBJ2-3, the V gene TRBV7-8; TRBD2 matches 8 bases. Unmatched junction bases numbered 14, after V lost 5 bases and J lost 7 bases. The CDR3 totals 16 residues. CDR1 is SGHVS and CDR2 is FQNEAQ in the germline V gene. CDR3: CASSHIGRDGRNTQYF. CDR3 nucleotide sequence: TGTGCCAGCAGCCACATCGGGAGGGACGGGAGGAATACGCAGTATTTT. Complete variable domain (other parts from reference TRBV7-8 and TRBJ2-3): GAGVSQSPRYKVAKRGQDVALRCDPISGHVSLFWYQQALGQGPEFLTYFQNEAQLDKSGLPSDRFFAERPEGSVSTLKIQRTQQEDSAVYLCASSHIGRDGRNTQYFGPGTRLTVL.

The V and J genes are TRBV2 and TRBJ2-3; 7 nucleotides agree with TRBD2. The germline CDR1 and CDR2 sequences are SNHLY and FYNNEI. J was trimmed by 6 bases and V by 9 bases; bases with no gene match: 12. The CDR3 extends over 14 amino acids. CDR3 loop: CASPTRLAYDTQYF. The CDR3 DNA sequence: TGTGCCAGTCCTACTCGACTAGCTTACGATACGCAGTATTTT.

This clonotype has more than one count but fewer than ten. V gene TRBV5-5 combines with J gene TRBJ2-7; unclear D gene. This CDR3 has 14 residues. Per germline, CDR1 SGHKS and CDR2 YYEKEE (reference sequence). V dropped 0 bases and J dropped 1 base, with 8 bases sitting between them. CDR3 bases: TGTGCCAGCAGCTTGGAGCAGGTTTCCTACGAGCAGTACTTC. Protein product: CASSLEQVSYEQYF.

This clonotype was seen many times. The gene calls are TRBV10-3 and TRBJ2-5; tentative D call: TRBD2 (5 bases). The ends were cut back, 6 bases at V and 1 base at J, with 9 bases in the middle. This CDR3 is built from 13 residues. The germline CDR1 and CDR2 sequences are ENHRY and SYGVKD. CDR3 nucleotides: TGTGCCATCAGGCCGGGAAGCCAAGAGACCCAGTACTTC. Translation: CAIRPGSQETQYF.

This clonotype turned up a few times. The chain links TRBV25-1 to TRBJ2-3; perhaps TRBD2 as D (6 bases). Trimming took off 1 base at V and 0 bases at J, with 14 bases between the two ends. Germline V gene sequence: CDR1 MGHDK, CDR2 SYGVNS. The CDR3 loop spans 17 amino acids. CDR3 sequence (DNA): TGTGCCAGCAGTGAATCCCCAGGAGGGTCTAGCACAGATACGCAGTATTTT. This sequence encodes CASSESPGGSSTDTQYF. The full variable domain, in which reference TRBV25-1 and TRBJ2-3 provide the parts outside the CDR3, is EADIYQTPRYLVIGTGKKITLECSQTMGHDKMYWYQQDPGMELHLIHYSYGVNSTEKGDLSSESTVSRIRTEHFPLTLESARPSHTSQYLCASSESPGGSSTDTQYFGPGTRLTVL.

This clonotype was recorded at least ten times. The CDR3 loop reads CASSVDRRNEKLFF. The CDR3 nucleotides read TGTGCCAGCAGCGTGGACAGGAGGAATGAAAAACTGTTTTTT. The chain recombines TRBV12-3 or TRBV12-4 with TRBJ1-4; TRBD1 matches at 7 bases. This CDR3 spans 14 amino acids. V was clipped by 6 bases and J by 5 bases; unmatched bases: 6.

This clonotype was detected many times. This chain links TRBV4-2 with TRBJ2-7; 9 bases line up with TRBD2. Per germline, CDR1 LGHNA and CDR2 YNFKEQ. V dropped 3 bases and J dropped 5; count of bases not matched to a gene: 2. The CDR3 is 13 amino acids. CDR3 sequence: CASSQRLADEQYF. CDR3 DNA: TGTGCCAGCAGCCAGCGACTAGCGGACGAGCAGTACTTC.

This clonotype was observed at least ten times. The CDR3 DNA follows: TGTGCCATCAGTGACCAGGACAGCCGCTACGAGCAGTACTTC. It codes for CAISDQDSRYEQYF. The chain carries TRBV10-3 and TRBJ2-7; D is possibly TRBD1 (6 bases). The ends were cut back, 3 bases at V and 3 bases at J, with 12 bases in the middle. The CDR3 consists of 14 residues. Germline V gives CDR1 ENHRY, CDR2 SYGVKD.

CDR3 protein: CASSLGVLAGGNEQFF. CDR3 in DNA: TGTGCCAGCAGCTTAGGAGTACTAGCGGGGGGGAATGAGCAGTTCTTC. V gene TRBV7-2 combines with J gene TRBJ2-1; TRBD2 matches at 13 bases. CDR1 SGHTA and CDR2 FQGNSA come from the germline V gene. The V gene end was trimmed by 1 base and the J gene end by 7 bases; junction bases not matched to a gene: 4. The CDR3 totals 16 residues.

With regard to this clonotype: The junction differs from germline at one of its ends, possibly a read error. The chain employs TRBV5-1 and TRBJ1-3, with D unclear. The germline CDR1 and CDR2 sequences are SGHRS and YFSETQ. The CDR3 runs 16 residues. CDR3 in amino acids: CASSPQAGSSGNTIYF. The CDR3 DNA is TGTGCCAGCTCACCACAAGCGGGGAGCTCTGGAAACACCATATATTTT.

This clonotype was detected a few times. This sequence joins TRBV3-2 and TRBJ2-7; TRBD1 was called by the table and not checked on the DNA. TRBV3-2 is a documented pseudogene. CDR3 length equals 13 residues. This CDR3 is CASTTGGTHEQYF. CDR3 DNA sequence: TGTGCCAGCACCACAGGGGGGACACACGAGCAGTACTTC.

As regards this clonotype: Just one base apart from a much larger clone, this may be a read error. V is TRBV7-9 and J is TRBJ1-2; D ambiguous. In germline, CDR1 is SEHNR, CDR2 FQNEAQ (reference sequence). V lost 4 bases to trimming and J lost 0 bases, with 12 bases between them. The CDR3 spans 15 residues. CDR3 DNA sequence: TGTGCCAGCAGCTCAGTGATGGAAGCTAACTATGGCTACACCTTC. It yields the protein CASSSVMEANYGYTF.

This chain connects TRBV20-1 to TRBJ1-1; tentative D call: TRBD1 (6 bases). Trimming cost V 1 base and J 2 bases, with 20 bases left between them. There are 17 residues in the CDR3. Germline lookup yields CDR1 DFQATT and CDR2 SNEGSKA (reference sequence). The CDR3 here is CSARALMDRATNTEAFF. The CDR3 DNA follows: TGCAGTGCTAGAGCATTGATGGACAGAGCTACAAACACTGAAGCTTTCTTT.

The chain couples TRBV7-9 to TRBJ1-1; 8 positions agree with TRBD1. The V segment lost 4 bases and the J segment 0 bases; nucleotides outside the gene matches: 7. CDR1 and CDR2 (germline): SEHNR, FQNEAQ (reference sequence). The CDR3 covers 16 residues. Here the CDR3 reads CASSWGQARMNTEAFF. CDR3 DNA: TGTGCCAGCAGCTGGGGACAGGCACGTATGAACACTGAAGCTTTCTTT.

This clonotype has ten or more counts. The rearrangement uses TRBV7-3 and TRBJ1-2; D is possibly TRBD1 (5 bases). Trimming took 1 base from V and 8 from J, leaving 11 bases between them. CDR3 length equals 13 residues. CDR1 SGHTA and CDR2 FQGTGA come from the germline V gene. As DNA, the CDR3 is TGTGCCAGCAGCTTAATGAGGGGCGGCGGCTACACCTTC. It is translated as CASSLMRGGGYTF.